A selection of T cell receptor beta chains follows, all from one sample in a study of cytomegalovirus exposure and HLA in healthy donors. Some clones are missing from TCRdb's copy, which holds only in-frame ones; the method was immunoSEQ multiplex PCR. The profile covers around 160,000 clones, with 80% to 90% appearing a single time and about a tenth taken by the ten largest. The sequenced material came from PBMCs. The source is a man younger than 35 in good health and CMV-seropositive. CDR3s include the opening cysteine and the closing phenylalanine or tryptophan. The D gene is left open where the match is weak. Where a row states a size, it is once, few, many or the class of an expanded clone; other rows omit it.

d_gene	v_gene	abundance	j_gene	CDR3nt	CDR3aa
-	TRBV30	-	TRBJ1-1	TGTGCCTGGAAGTGGGGGGACACTGAAGCTTTCTTT	CAWKWGDTEAFF
-	TRBV5-1	-	TRBJ1-2	TGCGCCAGCAGCTTGGAACCCAAGGAGGGATGTGGCTACACCTTC	CASSLEPKEGCGYTF
-	TRBV5-1	-	TRBJ2-1	TGCGCCAGCAGCCCGGGTACGGGCAATGAGCAGTTCTTC	CASSPGTGNEQFF
-	TRBV14	-	TRBJ1-2	TGTGCCAGCAGCCAAGACAGGGGAAACTATGGCTACACCTTC	CASSQDRGNYGYTF
-	TRBV7-2	-	TRBJ2-3	TGTGCCAGCAGAGACGTGCGGGGAGGCACAGATACGCAGTATTTT	CASRDVRGGTDTQYF
-	TRBV5-5	-	TRBJ2-4	TGTGCCAGCAGCTTGGCCTTCGGACTCAACATTCAGTACTTC	CASSLAFGLNIQYF
TRBD1	TRBV10-1	-	TRBJ2-2	TGCGCCAGCAGTGAGAACAGGGGAAACACCGGGGAGCTGTTTTTT	CASSENRGNTGELFF
-	TRBV5-4	-	TRBJ2-5	TGTGCCAGCAGCCTAGCCTCAGCGCCCCTGGGGACCCAGTACTTC	CASSLASAPLGTQYF
TRBD1	TRBV4-3	-	TRBJ2-2	TGCGCCAGCAGGGGCACACAGGGGCCCGGGGAGCTGTTTTTT	CASRGTQGPGELFF
-	TRBV5-6	-	TRBJ1-2	TGTGCCAGCAGCTTGTTCGTTCTTCCGTCACTCTATGGCTACACCTTC	CASSLFVLPSLYGYTF
TRBD2	TRBV9	once	TRBJ2-2	TGTGCCAGCAGCGCTCTAGCGGGGGTAGGAACCGGGGAGCTGTTTTTT	CASSALAGVGTGELFF
-	TRBV21-1	-	TRBJ2-7	TGTGCCAGCAGCAAAGGGACTAGCGGGGGGTCCCACGAGCAGTACTTC	CASSKGTSGGSHEQYF
TRBD1	TRBV7-2	once	TRBJ1-2	TGTGCCAGCAGCGGAGGACAGGGGCTCGGGGTTGGAGGCTACACCTTC	CASSGGQGLGVGGYTF
TRBD1	TRBV5-1	-	TRBJ1-6	TGCGCCAGCAGCTTGGGGGGGACAGGGAGGTCACCCCTCCACTTT	CASSLGGTGRSPLHF
-	TRBV7-2	-	TRBJ1-2	TGTGCCAGCAGCTTATTGGCTGTTAGGTCGAGGGGCTACACCTTC	CASSLLAVRSRGYTF
-	TRBV2	-	TRBJ1-6	TGTGCCAGCAGAGGCAGGGGCGCCTATAATTCACCCCTCCACTTT	CASRGRGAYNSPLHF
TRBD2	TRBV6-1	many	TRBJ2-5	TGTGCCAGCAGTGAACTAGCGGGGGGGCAAGAGACCCAGTACTTC	CASSELAGGQETQYF
-	TRBV19	-	TRBJ1-4	TGTGCCAGTAGTATAGGAGGGGAAAAACTGTTTTTT	CASSIGGEKLFF
-	TRBV10-3	-	TRBJ1-4	TGTGCCATCGGGAGAGTAGCAACTAATGAAAAACTGTTTTTT	CAIGRVATNEKLFF
-	TRBV10-1	-	TRBJ2-3	TGCGCCAGCAGTGAGTCTCCGACTAGAGCAGATACGCAGTATTTT	CASSESPTRADTQYF
TRBD1	TRBV10-2	-	TRBJ1-1	TGCGCCAGCATGCCCCCGACAGGGGCTGGGGACACTGAAGCTTTCTTT	CASMPPTGAGDTEAFF
TRBD1	TRBV5-1	-	TRBJ1-6	TGCGCCAGCAGCTTGGGAGCCGGACAGGGAAATTCACCCCTCCACTTT	CASSLGAGQGNSPLHF
-	TRBV5-1	-	TRBJ2-7	TGCGCCAGCAGCTCGACAGGCTACGAGCAGTACTTC	CASSSTGYEQYF
-	TRBV6-1	-	TRBJ1-1	TGTGCCAGCCTACCGAAAATGAACACTGAAGCTTTCTTT	CASLPKMNTEAFF
TRBD2	TRBV14	-	TRBJ2-5	TGTGCCAGCAGCCAAGAAGGAGCGGGGGGAATGACCCAGTACTTC	CASSQEGAGGMTQYF